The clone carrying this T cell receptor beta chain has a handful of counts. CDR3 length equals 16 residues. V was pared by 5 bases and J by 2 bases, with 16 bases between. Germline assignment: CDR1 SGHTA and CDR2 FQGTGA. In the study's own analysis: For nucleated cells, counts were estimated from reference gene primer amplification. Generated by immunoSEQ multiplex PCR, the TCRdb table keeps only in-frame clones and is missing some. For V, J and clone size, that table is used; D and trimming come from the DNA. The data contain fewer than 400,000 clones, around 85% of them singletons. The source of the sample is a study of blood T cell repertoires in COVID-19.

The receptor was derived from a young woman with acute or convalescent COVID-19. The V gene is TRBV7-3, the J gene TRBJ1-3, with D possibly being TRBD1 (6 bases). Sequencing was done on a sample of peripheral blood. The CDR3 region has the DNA TGTGCCAGCAGCCCCGAGGGGGAGGGTGCTGGAAACACCATATATTTT. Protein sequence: CASSPEGEGAGNTIYF. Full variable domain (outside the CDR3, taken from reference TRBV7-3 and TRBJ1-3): GAGVSQTPSNKVTEKGKYVELRCDPISGHTALYWYRQSLGQGPEFLIYFQGTGAADDSGLPNDRFFAVRPEGSVSTLKIQRTERGDSAVYLCASSPEGEGAGNTIYFGEGSWLTVV.